A selection of T cell receptor beta chains follows, all from one sample in a study of post-analysis software for immune sequencing data. TCRdb independently ran MiXCR on the PCR reads; one entry per CDR3 protein. The sample contains around 770,000 distinct CDR3 sequences, 46% of which appear only once. Sequencing input: blood. All receptors derive from a girl under 18 with multiple sclerosis. CDR3s include the opening cysteine and the closing phenylalanine or tryptophan. Fields, in order: D gene, V gene, J gene, clone size, CDR3 DNA, CDR3 protein. A D gene is named only where the DNA matches it firmly. Expanded clones get a size class; other rows say once, few or many, or leave the size out.

>TRBD1|TRBV6-1|TRBJ2-4|-
TGTGCCAGCAGTACACCACAGGGGCCCAAACACCCATTAGCCAAAAACATTCAGTACTTC
CASSTPQGPKHPLAKNIQYF
>TRBD2|TRBV5-6|TRBJ2-1|-
TGTGCCAGCAGCTTCCGACTAGCGGTTCCCTCCTACAATGAGCAGTTCTTC
CASSFRLAVPSYNEQFF
>-|TRBV14|TRBJ1-2|-
TGTGCCAGCAGCCAAGATTCCAGGACCTATGGCTACACCTTT
CASSQDSRTYGYTF
>-|TRBV5-1|TRBJ2-1|-
TGCGCCAGCAGCCCAATACAGGGACCAGGGGCCAATGAGCAGTTCTTC
CASSPIQGPGANEQFF
>-|TRBV5-5|TRBJ2-1|-
TGTGCCAGCAGCTGGGAGGCCAGCTCCTACAATGAGCAGTTCTTC
CASSWEASSYNEQFF
>-|TRBV29-1|TRBJ1-5|-
TGCAGCGTTGGCCAGGGTTGGAATCAGCCCCAGCATTTT
CSVGQGWNQPQHF
>-|TRBV27|TRBJ2-4|-
TGTGCCAGCAGTTTATCACAGGGGAGGACTCAGTACTTC
CASSLSQGRTQYF
>TRBD1|TRBV7-9|TRBJ1-5|-
TGTGCCAGCAGCTGGGGGCTAACAGGGGAGGGTCAGCCCCAGCATTTT
CASSWGLTGEGQPQHF
>TRBD1|TRBV9|TRBJ2-5|-
TGTGCCAGCAGCGTAGCTCCAGGGGGAGAGACCCAGTACTTC
CASSVAPGGETQYF
>-|TRBV28|TRBJ2-6|-
TGTGCCAGCAGCAAACGGCCGGGCGCGGGGGCCAACGTCCTGACTTTC
CASSKRPGAGANVLTF
>-|TRBV5-1|TRBJ2-1|-
TGCGCCAGCAGCTCGACCTTAGATGAGCAGTTCTTC
CASSSTLDEQFF
>TRBD1|TRBV20-1|TRBJ2-3|-
TGCAGTGCTCCTCTCTGGTCAGGGGGCAAAGCAGATACGCAGTATTTT
CSAPLWSGGKADTQYF
>-|TRBV6-6|TRBJ1-2|-
TGTGCCAGCAGTTACTCCCCGGGAGGGGCCCCGGGAGGCTACACCTTC
CASSYSPGGAPGGYTF
>-|TRBV6-6|TRBJ1-2|-
TGTGCCAGCAGCCCCACAGTGCTACCTCCCGGCTACACCTTC
CASSPTVLPPGYTF
>-|TRBV27|TRBJ2-5|-
TGTGCCAGCAGTCGACCGGGACCGCCGGAGACCCAGTACTTC
CASSRPGPPETQYF
>-|TRBV28|TRBJ2-1|-
TGTGCCAGCAGTTTTTCGGCCGGCGGTTCCTACAATGAGCAGTTCTTC
CASSFSAGGSYNEQFF
>-|TRBV24-1|TRBJ2-5|-
TGTGCCACCACCGACGGGAGCCAAGAGACCCAGTACTTC
CATTDGSQETQYF
>-|TRBV14|TRBJ2-7|-
TGTGCCAGCAGCCAAGATGCCAGCGAGCAGTACTTC
CASSQDASEQYF
>-|TRBV24-1|TRBJ2-1|once
TGTGCCACCAGTGATCCTCGGGGTACAGCGGGCTACAATGAGCAGTTCTTC
CATSDPRGTAGYNEQFF
>-|TRBV13|TRBJ1-4|-
TGTGCCAGCAGCAAACCTGGTGAAAAACTGTTTTTT
CASSKPGEKLFF
>-|TRBV6-6|TRBJ2-3|once
TGTGCCAGCAAAGCCGCAGATACGCAGTATTTT
CASKAADTQYF
>TRBD2|TRBV11-2|TRBJ2-7|-
TGTGCCAGCAGCTTAGCCGCCTCGGGGGGGGCCGCGGCCTACGAGCAGTACTTC
CASSLAASGGAAAYEQYF
>-|TRBV20-1|TRBJ2-1|-
TGCAGTGCTAGCAACCCAACAGGGACAACAGGCCCTGTCTACAATGAGCAGTTCTTC
CSASNPTGTTGPVYNEQFF
>-|TRBV6-6|TRBJ2-5|-
TGTGCCAGCAGTTACAATCCTGGAATGGAGACCCAGTACTTC
CASSYNPGMETQYF
>-|TRBV24-1|TRBJ2-3|-
TGTGCCACCAGTGCCCCAAGTTCCACAGATACGCAGTATTTT
CATSAPSSTDTQYF
>-|TRBV7-2|TRBJ1-1|-
TGTGCCAGCGCCGTCAGGGAAGACACTGAAGCTTTCTTT
CASAVREDTEAFF
>-|TRBV7-9|TRBJ1-2|-
TGTGCCAGCAGCCTCCCTTTCGGCTACACCTTC
CASSLPFGYTF
>TRBD1|TRBV20-1|TRBJ2-7|-
TGCAGTGCTAACCTTTTGGGGACAGCCAGCTCCTACGAGCAGTACTTC
CSANLLGTASSYEQYF
>-|TRBV5-1|TRBJ2-6|-
TGCGCCAGCAGTTACTCTGGCGTAACGGGGGCCAACGTCCTGACTTTC
CASSYSGVTGANVLTF
>-|TRBV7-6|TRBJ1-1|-
TGTGCCAGCAGCTTAGGAGTGGGGATGGACACTGAAGCTTTCTTT
CASSLGVGMDTEAFF
>TRBD1|TRBV11-2|TRBJ2-7|-
TGTGCCAGCAGCTCGCAGAGACAGGGTCGGTTGAGCTCCTACGAGCAGTACTTC
CASSSQRQGRLSSYEQYF
>-|TRBV7-8|TRBJ2-1|-
TGTGCCAGCGGCGATCAGGGGAGGGTTTCAAATGAGCAGTTCTTC
CASGDQGRVSNEQFF
>-|TRBV7-2|TRBJ2-3|once
TGTGCCAGCAGCTTAGATGAGCGGAAACCTAGCACAGATACGCAGTATTTT
CASSLDERKPSTDTQYF
>-|TRBV3-1|TRBJ2-1|-
TGTGCCAGCAGCCAAGTCTTAGGTCGCGAGCAGTTCTTC
CASSQVLGREQFF
>TRBD2|TRBV6-2/TRBV6-3|TRBJ2-1|-
TGTGCCAGCACCCAAGAGGCCCCTAGCGGCTCCTACAATGAGCAGTTCTTC
CASTQEAPSGSYNEQFF
>TRBD1|TRBV7-6|TRBJ2-1|-
TGTGCCAGCAGCATGGGACAGGGTAGGGTCAATGAGCAGTTCTTC
CASSMGQGRVNEQFF
>TRBD2|TRBV7-9|TRBJ2-7|-
TGTGCCAGCAGCTCCTTAGCGGGAGGGGAGTACGAGCAGTACTTC
CASSSLAGGEYEQYF
>TRBD2|TRBV12-3/TRBV12-4|TRBJ2-3|-
TGTGCCAGCATCCCGAGACTAGCAGCAGATACGCAGTATTTT
CASIPRLAADTQYF
>-|TRBV29-1|TRBJ2-1|-
TGCAGCGTTGTGCCCTACCCCGAGTACAATGAGCAGTTCTTC
CSVVPYPEYNEQFF
>-|TRBV9|TRBJ2-7|-
TGTGCCAGCAGCCCTGGGACACTGGCCTCCTACGAGCAGTACTTC
CASSPGTLASYEQYF
>-|TRBV20-1|TRBJ2-1|-
TGCAGTGCTAGAGATTACAATGAGCAGTTCTTC
CSARDYNEQFF
>-|TRBV12-3/TRBV12-4|TRBJ2-7|-
TGTGCCAGCAGTCTGAGACGCGACGAGCAGTACTTC
CASSLRRDEQYF
>TRBD2|TRBV11-3|TRBJ2-1|once
TGTGCCAGCAGCTCCCGGACTAGCGGGCTACACAATGAGCAGTTCTTC
CASSSRTSGLHNEQFF
>TRBD2|TRBV20-1|TRBJ2-5|-
TGCAGTGCTAGAGGCGGGGGGGGACAAGAGACCCAGTACTTC
CSARGGGGQETQYF
>-|TRBV18|TRBJ2-1|-
TGTGCCAGCTCCACAGAGGCCCTTCCCCAGTTCTTC
CASSTEALPQFF
>-|TRBV13|TRBJ1-1|-
TGTGCCAGCACCCTGACAGGACCAGCGGCTGAAGCTTTCTTT
CASTLTGPAAEAFF